Reported below is one TCR beta chain. V trimming: 3 bases; J trimming: 8 bases; junction bases outside the gene matches: 14. This CDR3 has 18 amino acids. Germline CDR1 SGHRS, CDR2 YFSETQ. These data originate in a study of blood T cells in healthy people across ages. Sample-barcoded 5' priming and a J-beta primer mix drove a second PCR of roughly 7 to 11 cycles. TCRdb analysed the 5' RACE reads with MiXCR anew, one entry per CDR3 protein. This table holds 630,000 or so distinct CDR3 sequences, about 30% found once. The clonotype originates from a woman aged 80 or older in good health. The sequencing sample was made of blood. The genes are TRBV5-1 and TRBJ2-1; 13 bases agree with TRBD2. The CDR3 sequence is CASSSPGTSGKVVDEQFF. The CDR3 nucleotides read TGCGCCAGCAGCTCGCCCGGGACTAGCGGGAAGGTTGTAGATGAGCAGTTCTTC.